Below, 6 T cell receptor beta chains from the same sample are listed, as sequenced in a study of graft-versus-host responses after intestinal transplantation. TCRdb keeps only in-frame clones here, not all; method: immunoSEQ multiplex PCR. This table has 9,500 to 15,000 clones, about four fifths appearing once. The sample in question was PBMCs, obtained 120 to 130 days after transplant. These receptors all come from a human patient who received an intestinal transplant, so some T cells may come from the graft donor.

The rearrangement joins TRBV5-1 to TRBJ2-7; TRBD2 is a possible D gene (6 bases). The CDR3 contains 14 residues. Germline V gene sequence: CDR1 SGHRS, CDR2 YFSETQ. V was pared by 1 base and J by 6 bases, with 14 bases between. The CDR3 nucleotides are TGCGCCAGCAGCTTGCTAGCGTCCGTCAGCGAGCAGTACTTC. Its protein is CASSLLASVSEQYF.

The genes are TRBV6-5 and TRBJ2-7; TRBD2 matches at 11 bases. The trim removed 6 bases at V and 2 bases at J, leaving 6 bases unmatched. This CDR3 comprises 15 residues. Germline V gives CDR1 MNHEY, CDR2 SVGAGI. CDR3 nucleotides: TGTGCCAGCAGGATAGCGGGAGGGCCCACCTACGAGCAGTACTTC. Translation: CASRIAGGPTYEQYF.

This clone was observed a single time. This chain connects TRBV6-1 to TRBJ1-1, with TRBD1 matching 9 bases. Germline V gives CDR1 MNHNS, CDR2 SASEGT. The CDR3 runs to 15 residues. J was trimmed by 1 base and V by 5 bases; bases with no gene match: 5. The CDR3 spells CASSLGTGQNTEAFF. CDR3 sequence (DNA): TGTGCCAGCAGTTTAGGGACAGGGCAGAACACTGAAGCTTTCTTT.

The V and J genes are TRBV5-4 and TRBJ1-1; 11 nucleotides agree with TRBD1. Germline V gene lookup returns CDR1 SGHNT and CDR2 YYREEE (reference sequence). The length of the CDR3 is 17 residues. J was trimmed by 1 base and V by 4 bases; bases with no gene match: 9. This CDR3 reads CASSKDRGLNKNTEAFF. The CDR3 DNA reads TGTGCCAGCAGCAAGGACAGGGGGCTAAATAAGAACACTGAAGCTTTCTTT.

The rearrangement joins TRBV28 to TRBJ2-5; 9 bases line up with TRBD2. Germline trimming cut 5 bases from V and 4 bases from J; bases unmatched to any gene: 11. The germline V gene has CDR1 MDHEN and CDR2 SYDVKM. This CDR3 region has 16 residues. The CDR3 DNA reads TGTGCCAGCAGTGCAAGAAGCGGGAGGAGGAGAGAGACCCAGTACTTC. It is translated as CASSARSGRRRETQYF.

The J gene is TRBJ2-1, the V gene TRBV6-5, with D perhaps assigned TRBD1 or TRBD2 (5 bases each). Germline values: CDR1 MNHEY, CDR2 SVGAGI. The CDR3 consists of 14 residues. V lost 5 bases to trimming and J lost 8 bases, with 16 bases between them. The CDR3 DNA reads TGTGCCAGCAGTGAAGACCCTGGGACCGATGAGCAGTTCTTC. It yields the protein CASSEDPGTDEQFF.